These 28 T cell receptor beta chains came from one sample sequenced in a study of vaccination effects on CD4 cells after COVID-19. No antigen has been identified for these receptors. Upon completion of 10 to 11 days in culture, CD4+ T cells were isolated. Produced via immunoSEQ multiplex PCR; TCRdb's table is partial and in-frame only. The table has about 70,000 clones, 60% to 80% seen once. This specimen consisted of CD4+ T cells from PBMCs cultured without peptide, obtained before COVID-19 vaccination. The receptors come from a human donor who received a COVID-19 vaccine.

V is TRBV18 and J is TRBJ1-1; D unclear. Germline V gene sequence: CDR1 KGHSH, CDR2 LQKENI. The CDR3 extends over 12 amino acids. With 1 base removed from V and 0 bases from J, the gap between germline ends came to 0 bases. CDR3 in DNA: TGTGCCAGCTCACCACTGAACACTGAAGCTTTCTTT. Protein: CASSPLNTEAFF. Full variable domain (remainder filled in from reference TRBV18 and TRBJ1-1): NAGVMQNPRHLVRRRGQEARLRCSPMKGHSHVYWYRQLPEEGLKFMVYLQKENIIDESGMPKERFSAEFPKEGPSILRIQQVVRGDSAAYFCASSPLNTEAFFGQGTRLTVV.

The chain carries TRBV5-1 and TRBJ2-5, with D possibly called TRBD1 or TRBD2 (5 bases each). The ends were cut back, 5 bases at V and 2 bases at J, with 19 bases in the middle. The CDR3 consists of 16 residues. Germline V gene data show CDR1 as SGHRS and CDR2 as YFSETQ. The CDR3 coding sequence is TGCGCCAGCAGAAAAGGGGCTAGCAGCCTTCAAGAGACCCAGTACTTC. This translates into CASRKGASSLQETQYF.

The gene calls are TRBV2 and TRBJ2-3; D assignment may be TRBD1 or TRBD2 (6 bases each). The CDR3 runs to 12 residues. Germline lookup yields CDR1 SNHLY and CDR2 FYNNEI. The V gene lost 7 bases and the J gene lost 5 bases, with 10 bases spanning the gap. The CDR3 sequence: CASKKGGDTQYF. CDR3 nucleotide sequence: TGTGCCAGCAAGAAGGGGGGAGATACGCAGTATTTT.

The gene calls are TRBV6-1 and TRBJ2-7; D uncertain. V lost 3 bases to trimming and J lost 4 bases, with 10 bases between them. This CDR3 is 13 amino acids long. CDR1 MNHNS and CDR2 SASEGT come from the germline V gene. The CDR3 loop is CASSEYRAYEQYV. The CDR3, as DNA: TGTGCCAGCAGTGAGTATCGTGCTTACGAGCAGTACGTC.

The rearrangement joins TRBV7-2 to TRBJ2-5; 11 bases fit TRBD2. The CDR3 spans 16 residues. V lost 0 bases and J lost 4; bases outside the gene matches: 4. Germline-derived CDR1 and CDR2 are SGHTA and FQGNSA. In nucleotides, the CDR3 is TGTGCCAGCAGCTTAGCCCTAGCGGGGGGCTCAGAGACCCAGTACTTC. Translation: CASSLALAGGSETQYF. Complete variable domain (other parts from reference TRBV7-2 and TRBJ2-5): GAGVSQSPSNKVTEKGKDVELRCDPISGHTALYWYRQSLGQGLEFLIYFQGNSAPDKSGLPSDRFSAERTGGSVSTLTIQRTQQEDSAVYLCASSLALAGGSETQYFGPGTRLLVL.

The rearrangement links TRBV14 to TRBJ2-7; the D gene is possibly TRBD1 (6 bases). Trimming stripped 8 bases from V and 3 bases from J, with 14 bases between. CDR3 length: 13 amino acids. The germline gives CDR1 SGHDN, CDR2 FVKESK. For the CDR3, the DNA is TGTGCCAGCGCGTCGGACAGCCTCTACGAGCAGTACGTC. This translates into CASASDSLYEQYV.

Only a few counts were recorded for this clone. The chain joins TRBV30 to TRBJ1-2; 7 bases match TRBD1. The germline V gene encodes CDR1 GTSNPN and CDR2 SVGIG (reference sequence). Trimming at V came to 4 bases and at J to 2 bases, leaving 10 bases not matched to a gene. The CDR3 is made up of 15 amino acids. CDR3 loop: CAWTITGVGNYGYTF. The CDR3 region has the DNA TGTGCCTGGACCATCACAGGGGTAGGGAACTATGGCTACACCTTC.

The V and J genes are TRBV4-1 and TRBJ2-4; D might be TRBD1 (6 bases). This CDR3 has 16 residues. CDR1 is MGHRA, CDR2 YSYEKL, per germline. Trimming shortened V by 3 bases and J by 3 bases, and 15 bases separated the two germline ends. Here the CDR3 reads CASSHPEQGSKNIQYF. The CDR3 region has the DNA TGCGCCAGCAGCCATCCCGAACAGGGAAGCAAAAACATTCAGTACTTC.

The chain carries TRBV9 and TRBJ2-1; a weak D match, TRBD1 (6 bases). CDR1 SGDLS and CDR2 YYNGEE come from the germline V gene. The CDR3 runs 14 residues. The ends were cut back, 4 bases at V and 9 bases at J, with 17 bases in the middle. The CDR3 protein is CASSPGQGWGEQFF. Written as DNA, the CDR3 is TGTGCCAGCAGCCCAGGGCAGGGGTGGGGTGAGCAGTTCTTC.

This chain connects TRBV5-6 to TRBJ2-2; D remains ambiguous. The germline V gene encodes CDR1 SGHDT and CDR2 YYEEEE. The CDR3 covers 16 residues. The V end was cut by 1 base, the J end by 0 bases, with 10 bases between. This chain's CDR3 is CASSLWTYANTGELFF. CDR3 nucleotides: TGTGCCAGCAGCTTGTGGACCTACGCGAACACCGGGGAGCTGTTTTTT.

The genes are TRBV28 and TRBJ2-5; 10 bases match TRBD2. The germline gives CDR1 MDHEN, CDR2 SYDVKM. V lost 7 bases, J lost 0 bases, and 5 bases stayed unmatched. CDR3 length: 15 amino acids. DNA of the CDR3: TGTGCCAGCATTCGTAGCGGGGGGTACCAAGAGACCCAGTACTTC. This translates into CASIRSGGYQETQYF. Full variable domain (remainder filled in from reference TRBV28 and TRBJ2-5): DVKVTQSSRYLVKRTGEKVFLECVQDMDHENMFWYRQDPGLGLRLIYFSYDVKMKEKGDIPEGYSVSREKKERFSLILESASTNQTSMYLCASIRSGGYQETQYFGPGTRLLVL.

The gene calls are TRBV5-6 and TRBJ1-4; D not resolved. Deletions cut 1 base from V and 5 bases from J, with 9 bases between. The CDR3 runs to 14 residues. CDR1 is SGHDT and CDR2 is YYEEEE in the germline V gene. The CDR3 sequence is CASSLRVLNEKLFF. The CDR3 nucleotides are TGTGCCAGCAGCTTGAGGGTCCTAAATGAAAAACTGTTTTTT.

This clone was seen a single time. The chain uses TRBV27 and TRBJ1-5, with D unclear. Trimming took off 9 bases at V and 0 bases at J, with 9 bases between the two ends. CDR1 MNHEY and CDR2 SMNVEV come from the germline V gene (reference sequence). CDR3 length equals 13 residues. CDR3 nucleotide sequence: TGTGCCAGTTCGGCCGGTAGCAATCAGCCCCAGCATTTT. Amino acids: CASSAGSNQPQHF.

V usage is TRBV28 and J usage is TRBJ1-2, with D maybe TRBD1 (6 bases). Looked up from germline, CDR1 is MDHEN and CDR2 is SYDVKM. The CDR3 contains 13 residues. V lost 4 bases, J lost 7 bases, and 13 bases lay in between. CDR3 sequence: CASSSAGVGGYTF. CDR3 DNA sequence: TGTGCCAGCAGTTCCGCAGGGGTCGGTGGCTACACCTTC.

The gene calls are TRBV5-1 and TRBJ2-3; 8 positions agree with TRBD1. The germline gives CDR1 SGHRS, CDR2 YFSETQ. J was trimmed by 1 base and V by 3 bases; bases with no gene match: 10. The CDR3 contains 17 residues. CDR3 sequence reads: CASSWTTLTGGTDTQYF. The CDR3 nucleotides are TGCGCCAGCAGCTGGACTACCCTGACAGGGGGCACAGATACGCAGTATTTT.

The table lists this clone with a count of one. The chain is built from TRBV5-6 and TRBJ2-7; no reliable D call. Trimming left V 5 bases short and J 4 bases short, with 13 bases between. CDR3 size: 13 residues. CDR1 is SGHDT and CDR2 is YYEEEE in the germline V gene. The CDR3 loop is CASSALDRYEQYV. CDR3 nucleotides: TGTGCCAGCAGTGCCCTGGACCGGTACGAGCAGTACGTC.

This CDR3 is CATSDLSKGGTGGMRTVYEQYV. CDR3 coding DNA: TGTGCCACCAGTGATCTATCTAAGGGGGGGACAGGGGGAATGAGGACGGTCTACGAGCAGTACGTC. The V and J genes are TRBV24-1 and TRBJ2-7; TRBD1 matches at 11 bases. J lost 3 bases, V lost 3 bases, and 24 bases had no gene match. CDR1 KGHDR and CDR2 SFDVKD come from the germline V gene. There are 22 residues in the CDR3.

The genes are TRBV5-1 and TRBJ1-1, with unresolved D. CDR1 is SGHRS, CDR2 YFSETQ, per germline. V was shortened by 1 base and J by 2 bases, with 9 bases between the two germline ends. This CDR3 spans 14 amino acids. In DNA form, the CDR3 reads TGCGCCAGCAGCTTGTATGACACAAACACTGAAGCTTTCTTT. Its translation: CASSLYDTNTEAFF.

This chain connects TRBV6-1 to TRBJ2-3; 7 bases are a match to TRBD1. The V gene end was trimmed by 2 bases and the J gene end by 8 bases; junction bases not matched to a gene: 13. The CDR3 sequence is 16 residues long. Germline V gives CDR1 MNHNS, CDR2 SASEGT. This chain's CDR3 is CASSESSNTGVGTQYF. In nucleotides, the CDR3 is TGTGCCAGCAGTGAATCCAGTAACACAGGGGTGGGTACGCAGTATTTT.

The genes are TRBV4-1 and TRBJ2-1; 12 nucleotides match TRBD2. With 0 bases clipped from V and 1 base from J, the junction kept 7 bases outside the gene matches. CDR3 length equals 19 residues. The germline V gene has CDR1 MGHRA and CDR2 YSYEKL. This CDR3 reads CASSQDPSGGALSYNEQFF. As DNA, the CDR3 is TGCGCCAGCAGCCAAGATCCTAGCGGGGGGGCCTTATCCTACAATGAGCAGTTCTTC.

This chain joins TRBV27 and TRBJ1-4, with a weak D call TRBD1 (5 bases). CDR1 is MNHEY and CDR2 is SMNVEV in the germline V gene (reference sequence). The CDR3 consists of 17 residues. The V end lost 0 bases, the J end lost 10 bases, and 21 bases lay between the germline ends. In nucleotides, the CDR3 is TGTGCCAGCAGTTTATCGCTAATAACGACGGGGGACGGAAAACTGTTTTTT. It is translated as CASSLSLITTGDGKLFF.

The chain links TRBV19 to TRBJ1-2; perhaps TRBD1 as D (6 bases). Germline-derived CDR1 and CDR2 are LNHDA and SQIVND (reference sequence). CDR3 size: 15 residues. V shed 3 bases and J shed 4 bases, with 15 bases lying between them. This CDR3 is CASSIQATGSYGYTF. For the CDR3, the DNA is TGTGCCAGTAGTATCCAAGCAACAGGGAGCTATGGCTACACCTTC.

The chain uses TRBV24-1 and TRBJ2-5; 9 bases fit TRBD1. The CDR3 runs to 16 residues. Germline CDR1 and CDR2: KGHDR and SFDVKD. Trimming cost V 4 bases and J 2 bases; bases outside gene matches: 7. The DNA of the CDR3 is TGTGCCACCAGTGAGGCCGGGACAGGGCCTCAAGAGACCCAGTACTTC. Its protein is CATSEAGTGPQETQYF.

The chain carries TRBV9 and TRBJ2-5, with D possibly being TRBD2 (6 bases). Germline CDR1 SGDLS, CDR2 YYNGEE. The length of the CDR3 is 14 residues. Between the trimmed V and J ends, which lost 4 bases and 3 bases, there was a span of 13 bases. The CDR3 protein is CASSKGTPKETQYF. The DNA for the CDR3 is TGTGCCAGCAGCAAAGGGACTCCTAAAGAGACCCAGTACTTC.

The V call is TRBV7-2, the J call TRBJ2-3, with 16 bases matching TRBD2. Looked up from germline, CDR1 is SGHTA and CDR2 is FQGNSA. V dropped 2 bases and J dropped 6; count of bases not matched to a gene: 2. CDR3 length equals 16 residues. The CDR3 reads CASSLTGLAGGDTQYF. DNA for the CDR3: TGTGCCAGCAGCTTAACGGGACTAGCGGGGGGGGATACGCAGTATTTT.

The chain has TRBV6-1 and TRBJ2-1; 9 nucleotides align to TRBD2. V lost 1 base and J lost 4; bases outside the gene matches: 8. Germline V gives CDR1 MNHNS, CDR2 SASEGT. The length of the CDR3 is 17 residues. The CDR3 DNA is TGTGCCAGCAGTGAAGTCCCTATAGCGGGGGCGTACAATGAGCAGTTCTTC. Residues: CASSEVPIAGAYNEQFF.

This clone was seen more than once but under ten times. The gene calls are TRBV30 and TRBJ2-7, with 8 bases that match TRBD1. Germline-derived CDR1 and CDR2 are GTSNPN and SVGIG (reference sequence). After removal of 2 bases from V and 1 base from J, the junction contained 4 bases not matched to a gene. CDR3 length: 14 residues. In DNA, the CDR3 is TGTGCCTGGAGTAAGGGGACAGGTTCCTACGAGCAGTACGTC. It is translated as CAWSKGTGSYEQYV.

V gene TRBV7-3 combines with J gene TRBJ2-3; 7 bases map to TRBD2. The germline gives CDR1 SGHTA, CDR2 FQGTGA. CDR3 length: 15 amino acids. The J segment lost 4 bases and the V segment lost 4 bases, leaving 8 bases of the junction unmatched. CDR3 amino acids: CASSSWGGTADTQYF. The CDR3 bases are TGTGCCAGCAGCTCCTGGGGGGGTACAGCAGATACGCAGTATTTT.